This TCR beta chain emerged from a study of cytomegalovirus exposure and HLA in healthy donors. Whole-study findings and limits: Researchers left out some V segments, among them TRBV6-2 and TRBV6-3, as indistinguishable. At a 0.05 false discovery rate, a later analysis found approximately 15,000 TCR beta sequences to be associated with HLA alleles. From TCR beta sequences, most subjects' HLA-A and HLA-B alleles were reportedly predicted accurately.

Germline assignment: CDR1 LNHDA and CDR2 SQIVND (reference sequence). There are 15 residues in the CDR3. Trimming pared 7 bases from V and 0 bases from J, leaving 13 bases between. To note about this clone: What it recognizes is unknown.

13 Jbeta primers and 60 Vbeta primers were used for the PCR. Clones were sequenced by immunoSEQ multiplex PCR, and TCRdb holds only the in-frame ones, with some missing. Among some 170,000 clones listed, 75% to 85% were seen once. This chain joins TRBV19 and TRBJ2-1, with D possibly being TRBD2 (6 bases). The sample taken for sequencing was PBMCs. This receptor was identified in a woman between 55 and 75 years old in good health and CMV-seropositive. CDR3 residues: CASKVEDYSYNEQFF. The CDR3 bases are TGTGCCAGTAAAGTGGAGGACTACTCCTACAATGAGCAGTTCTTC.